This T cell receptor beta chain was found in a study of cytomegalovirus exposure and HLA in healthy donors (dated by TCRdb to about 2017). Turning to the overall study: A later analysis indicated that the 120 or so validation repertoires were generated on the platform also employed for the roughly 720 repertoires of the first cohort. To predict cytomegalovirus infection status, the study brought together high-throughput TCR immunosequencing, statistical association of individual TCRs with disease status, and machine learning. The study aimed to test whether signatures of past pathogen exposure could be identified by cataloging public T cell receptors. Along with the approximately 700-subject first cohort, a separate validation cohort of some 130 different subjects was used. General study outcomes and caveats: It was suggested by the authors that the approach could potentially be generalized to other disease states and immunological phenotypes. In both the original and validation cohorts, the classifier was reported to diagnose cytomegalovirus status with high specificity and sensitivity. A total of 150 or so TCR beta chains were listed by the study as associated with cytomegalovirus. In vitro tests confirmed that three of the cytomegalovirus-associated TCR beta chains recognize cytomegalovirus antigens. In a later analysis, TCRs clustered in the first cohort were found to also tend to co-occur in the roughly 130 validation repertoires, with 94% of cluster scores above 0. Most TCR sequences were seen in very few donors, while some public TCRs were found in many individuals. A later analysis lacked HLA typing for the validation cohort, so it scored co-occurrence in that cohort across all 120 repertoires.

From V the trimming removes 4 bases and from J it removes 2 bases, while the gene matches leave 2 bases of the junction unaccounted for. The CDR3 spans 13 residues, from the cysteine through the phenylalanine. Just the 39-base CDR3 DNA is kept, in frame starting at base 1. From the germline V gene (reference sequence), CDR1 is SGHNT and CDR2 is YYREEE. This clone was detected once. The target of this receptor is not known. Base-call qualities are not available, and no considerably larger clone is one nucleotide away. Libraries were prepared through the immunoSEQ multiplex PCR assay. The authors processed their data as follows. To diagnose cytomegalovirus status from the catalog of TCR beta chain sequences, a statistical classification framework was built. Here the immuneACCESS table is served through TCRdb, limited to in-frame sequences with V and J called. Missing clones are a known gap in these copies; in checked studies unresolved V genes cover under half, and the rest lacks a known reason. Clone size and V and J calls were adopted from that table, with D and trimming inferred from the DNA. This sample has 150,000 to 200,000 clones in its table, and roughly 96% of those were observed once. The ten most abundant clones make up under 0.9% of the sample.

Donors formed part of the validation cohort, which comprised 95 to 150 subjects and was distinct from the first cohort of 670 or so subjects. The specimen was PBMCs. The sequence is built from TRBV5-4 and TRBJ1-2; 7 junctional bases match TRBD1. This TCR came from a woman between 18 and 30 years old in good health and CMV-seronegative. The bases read TGTGCCAGCAGCCGGGACAGCAACTATGGCTACACCTTC. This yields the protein CASSRDSNYGYTF.